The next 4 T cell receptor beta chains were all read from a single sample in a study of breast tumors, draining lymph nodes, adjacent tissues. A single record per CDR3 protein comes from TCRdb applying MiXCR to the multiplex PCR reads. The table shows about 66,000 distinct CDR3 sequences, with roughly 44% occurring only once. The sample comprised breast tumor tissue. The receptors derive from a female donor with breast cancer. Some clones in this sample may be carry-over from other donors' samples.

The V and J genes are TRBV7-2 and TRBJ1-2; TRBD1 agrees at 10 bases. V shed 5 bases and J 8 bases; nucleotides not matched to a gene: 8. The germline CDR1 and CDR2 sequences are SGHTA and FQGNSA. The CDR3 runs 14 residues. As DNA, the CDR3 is TGTGCCAGCAGCGAAAGCGGGACAGGGGAAGGCTACACCTTC. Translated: CASSESGTGEGYTF.

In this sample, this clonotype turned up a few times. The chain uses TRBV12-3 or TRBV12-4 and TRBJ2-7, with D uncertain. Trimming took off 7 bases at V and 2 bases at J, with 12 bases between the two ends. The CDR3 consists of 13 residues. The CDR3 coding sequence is TGTGCCAGCAAGAGCGCTCTAACCTACGAGCAGTACTTC. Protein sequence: CASKSALTYEQYF.

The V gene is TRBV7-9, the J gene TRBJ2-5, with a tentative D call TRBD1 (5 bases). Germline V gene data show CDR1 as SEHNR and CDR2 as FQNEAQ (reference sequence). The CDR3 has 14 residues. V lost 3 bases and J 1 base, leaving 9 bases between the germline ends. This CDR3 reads CASSFGATQETQYF. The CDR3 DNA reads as TGTGCCAGCAGCTTTGGGGCCACCCAAGAGACCCAGTACTTC.

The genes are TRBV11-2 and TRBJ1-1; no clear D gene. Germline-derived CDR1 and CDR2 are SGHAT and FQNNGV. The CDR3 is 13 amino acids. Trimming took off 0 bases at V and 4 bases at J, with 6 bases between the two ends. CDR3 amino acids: CASSLDQGTEAFF. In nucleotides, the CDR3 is TGTGCCAGCAGCTTAGATCAAGGCACTGAAGCTTTCTTT.